The clone carrying this T cell receptor beta chain was seen ten or more times. Its matching antigen is unknown. V dropped 3 bases and J dropped 0 bases, with 10 bases sitting between them. Germline assignment: CDR1 KGHSH and CDR2 LQKENI. The length of the CDR3 is 15 residues. TCR beta CDR3 regions were amplified from RNA transcripts. First-round RT-PCR targeting the TCR CDR3 was performed with the HTBI primer set. TCRdb ran MiXCR on the multiplex PCR reads and lists one entry per CDR3 protein. Counted here are 650,000 to 750,000 distinct CDR3 sequences, approximately 15% occurring once; the ten biggest clones make up roughly 10%. The data belong to a study of T cells in Graves' hyperthyroidism and ophthalmopathy. The study's findings and limits: Most clonotypes that expanded in the thyroid above 0.001 also showed up in blood.

Newly diagnosed hyperthyroidism patients aged 18 to 65 years had disease lasting under 2 months. Orbital computed tomography, thyroid ultrasound, serum thyroxine and TRAb, and clinical symptoms together informed the diagnoses. The chain joins TRBV18 to TRBJ2-3; D gene unclear. The TCR comes from a woman younger than 35 with Graves' hyperthyroidism. The sample taken for sequencing was blood. In nucleotides, the CDR3 is TGTGCCAGCTCACCGAGCCCTCAAAGCACAGATACGCAGTATTTT. Translation gives CASSPSPQSTDTQYF.